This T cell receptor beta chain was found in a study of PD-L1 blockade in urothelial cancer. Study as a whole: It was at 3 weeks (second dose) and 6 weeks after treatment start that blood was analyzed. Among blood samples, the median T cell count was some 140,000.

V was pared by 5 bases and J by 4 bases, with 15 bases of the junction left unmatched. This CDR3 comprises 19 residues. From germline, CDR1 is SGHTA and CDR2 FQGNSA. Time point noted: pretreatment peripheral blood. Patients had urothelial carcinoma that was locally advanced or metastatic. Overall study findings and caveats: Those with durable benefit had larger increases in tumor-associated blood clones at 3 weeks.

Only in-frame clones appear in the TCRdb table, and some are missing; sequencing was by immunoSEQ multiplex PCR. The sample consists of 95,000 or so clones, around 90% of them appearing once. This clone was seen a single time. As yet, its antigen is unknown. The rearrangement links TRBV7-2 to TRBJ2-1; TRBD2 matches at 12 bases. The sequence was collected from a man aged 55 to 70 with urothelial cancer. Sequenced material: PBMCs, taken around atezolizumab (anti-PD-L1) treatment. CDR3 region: CASSPGSTALAGGYNEQFF. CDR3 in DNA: TGTGCCAGCAGCCCAGGGAGTACGGCTCTAGCGGGGGGGTACAATGAGCAGTTCTTC.